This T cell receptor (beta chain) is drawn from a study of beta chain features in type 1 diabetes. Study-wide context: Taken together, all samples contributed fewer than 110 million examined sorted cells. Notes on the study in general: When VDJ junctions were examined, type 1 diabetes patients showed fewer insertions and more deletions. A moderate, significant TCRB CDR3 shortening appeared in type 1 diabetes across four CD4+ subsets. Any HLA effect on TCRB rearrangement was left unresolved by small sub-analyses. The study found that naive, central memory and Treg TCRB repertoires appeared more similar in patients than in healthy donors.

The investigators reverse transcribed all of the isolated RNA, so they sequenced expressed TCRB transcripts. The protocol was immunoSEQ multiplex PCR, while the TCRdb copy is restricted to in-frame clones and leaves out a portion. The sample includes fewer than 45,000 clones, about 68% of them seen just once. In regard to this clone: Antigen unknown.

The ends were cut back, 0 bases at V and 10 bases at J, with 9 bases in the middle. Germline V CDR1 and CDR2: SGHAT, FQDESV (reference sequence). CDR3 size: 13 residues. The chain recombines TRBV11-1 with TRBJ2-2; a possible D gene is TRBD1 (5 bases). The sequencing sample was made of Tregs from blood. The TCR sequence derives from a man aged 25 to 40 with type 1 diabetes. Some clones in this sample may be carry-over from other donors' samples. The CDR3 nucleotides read TGTGCCAGCAGCTTAGCGATACAGGCGGAGCTGTTTTTT. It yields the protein CASSLAIQAELFF.